The sequence of this TCR beta chain was determined in a study of blood T cell repertoires in COVID-19. Study information: Samples representing acute and convalescent COVID-19 were sourced from the United States, Italy and Spain. Sample material is recorded as cDNA or gDNA derived from T cells, B-cell-depleted T cells, or PBMCs.

As originally analysed: Nucleated cell number was recorded as an estimate derived from reference gene primer amplification. The table came from immunoSEQ multiplex PCR; TCRdb's copy has only in-frame clones and leaves some out. V, J and clone size are taken as reported in that table, and D and trimming were inferred from the DNA itself. The table lists 85,000 to 120,000 clones, 71% of them singletons, with roughly 0.86% in the top ten. Germline CDR1 reads LNHDA; CDR2 reads SQIVND (reference sequence). This CDR3 contains 14 residues. J was trimmed by 4 bases and V by 8 bases; bases with no gene match: 7.

The chain links TRBV19 to TRBJ1-2; 10 bases line up with TRBD1. Sequencing was done on a sample of peripheral blood. The sequence came from a human donor with acute or convalescent COVID-19. The donor label of this sample is uncertain. CDR3 in amino acids: CASLGDRGGYGYTF. Written as DNA, the CDR3 is TGTGCCAGTCTGGGGGACAGGGGAGGCTATGGCTACACCTTC.